The entry below gives a single T cell receptor beta chain sequence along with its context. No antigen is known for it. The data are from a study of T cell responses to AZD1222 COVID-19 vaccine. Study-level findings and limits: Females outnumbered males among donors, who were mostly white British; clonal diversity was possibly underestimated.

Data came from immunoSEQ multiplex PCR; TCRdb stores just in-frame clones and leaves some out. Here the sample spans approximately 200,000 clones, roughly 90% being singletons. The V end was cut by 1 base, the J end by 4 bases, with 8 bases between. Per germline, CDR1 LNHDA and CDR2 SQIVND (reference sequence). The CDR3 is 13 residues long. Second-dose recipients at about 4 or about 12 weeks were treated as one pooled group. Here the sequenced sample was peripheral blood, taken 28 days after the second AZD1222 dose. This clonotype was sampled from an adult who received the AZD1222 COVID-19 vaccine. The J gene is TRBJ2-7, the V gene TRBV19; perhaps TRBD2 as D (5 bases). The CDR3 reads CASSIATTYEQYF. In DNA, the CDR3 is TGTGCCAGTAGTATAGCGACTACGTACGAGCAGTACTTC.